The TCR beta chain under discussion was sequenced for a study of shared clonotypes between healthy human individuals. The germline gives CDR1 LGHNA, CDR2 YSLEER. Deletions cut 4 bases from V and 4 bases from J, with 26 bases between. CDR3 length: 18 residues. Repertoires were generated with immunoSEQ multiplex PCR, while TCRdb's copy carries only in-frame clones and drops some. The data contain just under 350,000 clones, around four fifths of them singletons. All donors qualified as healthy HIV-negative adults and had experienced no recent acute infections or vaccinations. The TCR originated in a man aged 25 to 40 in good health. The sequenced material came from memory CD4+ T cells sorted from blood. The subset: CD45RA-negative fraction. V is TRBV4-3 and J is TRBJ2-7; possible D gene TRBD1, 6 bases. CDR3 DNA: TGCGCCAGCAGCCCCAAGTGGACCTCCGGGACAATGGCTTACGAGCAGTACTTC. This encodes CASSPKWTSGTMAYEQYF.